The 13 T cell receptor beta chains given below trace back to one sample, sequenced in a study of CD4 T cells in relation to SARS-CoV-2 and coronaviruses. CD4+ T cells from unexposed donors were obtained before the COVID-19 pandemic (2011-2018). After ten to eleven days of culture, CD4+ T cells were isolated. No antigen is known for these receptors. The data were produced by immunoSEQ multiplex PCR, yet TCRdb's version contains in-frame clones alone and is incomplete. The table shows about 21,000 clones, with just over 75% occurring only once. Sequences were obtained from CD4+ T cells from PBMCs, cultured in vitro. Receptor source: a human donor in good health.

The rearrangement joins TRBV2 to TRBJ1-3; weak D call: TRBD1 (5 bases). Trimming took off 7 bases at V and 0 bases at J, with 16 bases between the two ends. The CDR3 totals 16 residues. The germline CDR1 and CDR2 sequences are SNHLY and FYNNEI. CDR3 sequence (DNA): TGTGCCAGCAACCCCCCGGGACCTAGCTCTGGAAACACCATATATTTT. Amino acid sequence: CASNPPGPSSGNTIYF.

J is TRBJ1-3 and V is TRBV18; D perhaps matches TRBD1 (5 bases). The germline V gene has CDR1 KGHSH and CDR2 LQKENI. V was pared by 2 bases and J by 0 bases, with 8 bases between. The CDR3 spans 15 residues. The CDR3 nucleotides are TGTGCCAGCTCACCAGGGACGGTCTCTGGAAACACCATATATTTT. It encodes CASSPGTVSGNTIYF. Drawing the rest from reference TRBV18 and TRBJ1-3, the complete variable domain is NAGVMQNPRHLVRRRGQEARLRCSPMKGHSHVYWYRQLPEEGLKFMVYLQKENIIDESGMPKERFSAEFPKEGPSILRIQQVVRGDSAAYFCASSPGTVSGNTIYFGEGSWLTVV.

This clone was found once. The V call is TRBV27, the J call TRBJ2-5; 13 nucleotides align to TRBD2. The germline V gene encodes CDR1 MNHEY and CDR2 SMNVEV (reference sequence). The J segment lost 5 bases and the V segment lost 2 bases, leaving 8 bases of the junction unmatched. The CDR3 loop spans 17 amino acids. CDR3 nucleotides: TGTGCCAGCAGTTTACTGGCGGGACTAGCGGGATTCGAGACCCAGTACTTC. Translating gives CASSLLAGLAGFETQYF.

The J gene is TRBJ2-1, the V gene TRBV2; D is possibly TRBD1 (6 bases). Trimming left V 6 bases short and J 0 bases short, with 9 bases between. This CDR3 contains 14 residues. CDR1 is SNHLY and CDR2 is FYNNEI in the germline V gene. CDR3 nucleotides: TGTGCCAGCAGATGGGACACCTCCTACAATGAGCAGTTCTTC. Translating gives CASRWDTSYNEQFF.

This clone counts as medium-sized. The chain combines TRBV7-2 with TRBJ2-2; TRBD2 matches 7 bases. The V gene end was trimmed by 5 bases and the J gene end by 5 bases; junction bases not matched to a gene: 5. The length of the CDR3 is 14 residues. Germline CDR1 reads SGHTA; CDR2 reads FQGNSA. The CDR3 is CASSPWTRTGELFF. The CDR3 DNA sequence: TGTGCCAGCAGCCCTTGGACTAGGACCGGGGAGCTGTTTTTT.

The chain carries TRBV5-1 and TRBJ2-2, with D tentatively TRBD2 (5 bases). The CDR3 extends over 15 amino acids. V lost 0 bases, J lost 1 base, and 7 bases lay in between. Germline CDR1 is SGHRS and CDR2 is YFSETQ. CDR3 DNA: TGCGCCAGCAGCTTGGTCGCGGGGAACACCGGGGAGCTGTTTTTT. Translated: CASSLVAGNTGELFF.

The rearrangement uses TRBV18 and TRBJ1-4; TRBD1 aligns across 11 bases. V dropped 4 bases and J dropped 6; count of bases not matched to a gene: 10. Germline V gene lookup returns CDR1 KGHSH and CDR2 LQKENI. This CDR3 contains 17 residues. CDR3 coding DNA: TGTGCCAGCTCACGCCGAAGGACGGACAGGGGGCATGAAAAACTGTTTTTT. It encodes CASSRRRTDRGHEKLFF.

The gene calls are TRBV24-1 and TRBJ2-1, with D hard to call. Germline lookup yields CDR1 KGHDR and CDR2 SFDVKD. V shed 3 bases and J shed 13 bases, with 15 bases lying between them. The CDR3 is made up of 13 amino acids. DNA of the CDR3: TGTGCCACCAGTGATCCCGGAAGGGAACGACAGTTCTTC. It yields the protein CATSDPGRERQFF.

CDR3 sequence (DNA): TGCGCCAGCAGCTTGGCCGAAGCGGGAGTAAGCGAGCAGTACTTC. The encoded protein is CASSLAEAGVSEQYF. This chain uses TRBV5-1 with TRBJ2-7; 8 bases agree with TRBD2. V lost 0 bases, J lost 6 bases, and 8 bases stayed unmatched. This CDR3 comprises 15 residues. The V gene's germline CDR1 is SGHRS and CDR2 YFSETQ.

The chain joins TRBV15 to TRBJ2-1; 14 bases are a match to TRBD2. Germline V CDR1 and CDR2: LNHNV, YYDKDF (reference sequence). CDR3 length: 16 residues. V was pared by 0 bases and J by 9 bases, with 4 bases of the junction left unmatched. This CDR3 is CATSRERLAGGGEQFF. CDR3 sequence (DNA): TGTGCCACCAGCAGAGAGAGACTAGCGGGAGGGGGTGAGCAGTTCTTC. Drawing the rest from reference TRBV15 and TRBJ2-1, the complete variable domain is DAMVIQNPRYQVTQFGKPVTLSCSQTLNHNVMYWYQQKSSQAPKLLFHYYDKDFNNEADTPDNFQSRRPNTSFCFLDIRSPGLGDTAMYLCATSRERLAGGGEQFFGPGTRLTVL.

This clone was counted between two and nine times. J is TRBJ2-1 and V is TRBV7-3, with D unclear. The ends were cut back, 5 bases at V and 6 bases at J, with 11 bases in the middle. This CDR3 is 13 amino acids long. Germline-derived CDR1 and CDR2 are SGHTA and FQGTGA. CDR3 sequence reads: CASSAYYTNEQFF. The CDR3 region has the DNA TGTGCCAGCAGCGCCTATTATACCAATGAGCAGTTCTTC.

The V gene is TRBV3-1 (or the pseudogene TRBV3-2), the J gene TRBJ2-7, with 11 nucleotides matching TRBD2. Germline CDR1 LGHDT, CDR2 YNNKEL (reference sequence). The V and J ends lost 3 bases and 1 base, in that order; junction bases with no gene match: 8. The CDR3 sequence is 17 residues long. The CDR3 DNA follows: TGTGCCAGCAGCCACCCTCTAGCGGGAGGTGGGTCCTACGAGCAGTACTTC. Its translation: CASSHPLAGGGSYEQYF.

The genes are TRBV5-1 and TRBJ1-5, with D uncertain. CDR3 length: 13 amino acids. The V gene lost 0 bases and the J gene lost 0 bases, with 1 base spanning the gap. Germline values: CDR1 SGHRS, CDR2 YFSETQ. The CDR3 DNA is TGCGCCAGCAGCTTGGATAGCAATCAGCCCCAGCATTTT. As protein: CASSLDSNQPQHF.